One sample yielded the 32 T cell receptor beta chains listed below, sequenced in a study of blood T cell repertoires in COVID-19. Only in-frame clones appear in the TCRdb table, and some are missing; sequencing was by immunoSEQ multiplex PCR. In the table there are almost 350,000 clones, 89% of which are singletons. Input material: peripheral blood. These receptors were obtained from a woman aged 60-70 years with COVID-19, enrolled during active disease.

The gene calls are TRBV9 and TRBJ2-3; no clear D. CDR3 length: 14 residues. Trimming pared 3 bases from V and 3 bases from J, leaving 11 bases between. The V gene's germline CDR1 is SGDLS and CDR2 YYNGEE. DNA of the CDR3: TGTGCCAGCAGCGCTCCCCCCTTGACAGATACGCAGTATTTT. It yields the protein CASSAPPLTDTQYF.

J is TRBJ2-5 and V is TRBV14, with 8 bases aligning to TRBD1. The CDR3 is 15 amino acids. CDR1 and CDR2 from the germline V gene are SGHDN and FVKESK. Losses at the gene ends were 4 bases for V and 4 bases for J; bases not matched to a gene: 8. CDR3 in DNA: TGTGCCAGCAGCCTGAATAGAGGACAGGGAGAGACCCAGTACTTC. Encoded protein: CASSLNRGQGETQYF. The full variable domain, in which reference TRBV14 and TRBJ2-5 provide the parts outside the CDR3, is EAGVTQFPSHSVIEKGQTVTLRCDPISGHDNLYWYRRVMGKEIKFLLHFVKESKQDESGMPNNRFLAERTGGTYSTLKVQPAELEDSGVYFCASSLNRGQGETQYFGPGTRLLVL.

V is TRBV19 and J is TRBJ2-1, with 9 bases identical to TRBD1. The CDR3 is 17 residues long. J was trimmed by 3 bases and V by 1 base; bases with no gene match: 7. CDR1 and CDR2 (germline): LNHDA, SQIVND (reference sequence). This chain's CDR3 is CASSIVGLTGGYNEQFF. Here the CDR3 DNA reads TGTGCCAGTAGTATAGTGGGGTTGACAGGGGGCTACAATGAGCAGTTCTTC. The variable domain in full, with the rest retrieved from reference TRBV19 and TRBJ2-1, is DGGITQSPKYLFRKEGQNVTLSCEQNLNHDAMYWYRQDPGQGLRLIYYSQIVNDFQKGDIAEGYSVSREKKESFPLTVTSAQKNPTAFYLCASSIVGLTGGYNEQFFGPGTRLTVL.

In the case of this clone: At one boundary the junction diverges from the germline segment, which might be a read error. V gene TRBV5-6 combines with J gene TRBJ1-2; D is perhaps TRBD1 (5 bases). This CDR3 region has 11 residues. CDR1 SGHDT and CDR2 YYEEEE come from the germline V gene. This CDR3 reads CASSLAGRSAF. CDR3 bases: TGTGCCAGCAGCTTGGCAGGGCGCTCCGCCTTC.

The V call is TRBV5-1, the J call TRBJ1-1; 8 bases are shared with TRBD1. The CDR3 spans 13 residues. CDR1 SGHRS and CDR2 YFSETQ come from the germline V gene. V lost 5 bases and J lost 8; bases outside the gene matches: 8. The CDR3 DNA reads TGCGCCAGCAGAATGACAGGGGCACCCGAAGCTTTCTTT. The encoded protein is CASRMTGAPEAFF.

The genes are TRBV19 and TRBJ1-1; 9 bases align to TRBD1. Trimming at V came to 1 base and at J to 0 bases, leaving 6 bases not matched to a gene. This CDR3 comprises 17 residues. The germline V gene has CDR1 LNHDA and CDR2 SQIVND (reference sequence). CDR3 residues: CASSIGTGGLMNTEAFF. CDR3 DNA: TGTGCCAGTAGTATAGGTACAGGGGGCCTTATGAACACTGAAGCTTTCTTT.

The chain uses TRBV7-9 and TRBJ1-3, with D uncertain. The CDR3 runs 14 residues. Germline V gene sequence: CDR1 SEHNR, CDR2 FQNEAQ (reference sequence). Deletions cut 6 bases from V and 8 bases from J, with 17 bases between. CDR3 DNA: TGTGCCAGCAGGATGGAGGGAGCGGTGGACACCATATATTTT. It is translated as CASRMEGAVDTIYF. Supplemented by reference TRBV7-9 and TRBJ1-3, the full variable domain reads DTGVSQNPRHKITKRGQNVTFRCDPISEHNRLYWYRQTLGQGPEFLTYFQNEAQLEKSRLLSDRFSAERPKGSFSTLEIQRTEQGDSAMYLCASRMEGAVDTIYFGEGSWLTVV.

This clone appeared once. The chain combines TRBV29-1 with TRBJ2-7, with TRBD1 as a possible D gene (5 bases). CDR3 length: 13 residues. V lost 1 base to trimming and J lost 6 bases, with 13 bases between them. Germline CDR1 and CDR2: SQVTM and ANQGSEA. CDR3 sequence: CSVEGLWGLEQYF. CDR3 bases: TGCAGCGTTGAAGGCCTGTGGGGCCTCGAGCAGTACTTC.

V is TRBV5-6 and J is TRBJ1-4; possible D gene TRBD1, 5 bases. The length of the CDR3 is 15 residues. V was trimmed by 4 bases and J by 7 bases, leaving 17 bases between them. The germline V gene has CDR1 SGHDT and CDR2 YYEEEE. In DNA form, the CDR3 reads TGTGCCAGCAGCCTCGCGGGGGGTTTGGGTGAAAAACTGTTTTTT. Translation gives CASSLAGGLGEKLFF.

The chain recombines TRBV19 with TRBJ2-7; 10 nucleotides match TRBD1. Trimming at V came to 6 bases and at J to 3 bases, leaving 8 bases not matched to a gene. The CDR3 covers 15 residues. The germline V gene encodes CDR1 LNHDA and CDR2 SQIVND (reference sequence). The CDR3 loop is CASSAKGTGVYEQYF. CDR3 in DNA: TGTGCCAGTAGCGCGAAGGGGACAGGGGTCTACGAGCAGTACTTC.

The chain couples TRBV6-5 to TRBJ1-6; D remains unclear. Trimming took 4 bases from V and 9 from J, leaving 19 bases between them. The CDR3 has 16 amino acids. Germline V CDR1 and CDR2: MNHEY, SVGAGI. The CDR3 DNA is TGTGCCAGCAGTTTTGGACTAGGAGTTGGAGGTTCACCCCTCCACTTT. Its translation is CASSFGLGVGGSPLHF.

The CDR3 DNA reads as TGTGCCAGCGTTGCGGCGGAAAACACCGGGGAGCTGTTTTTT. Protein: CASVAAENTGELFF. The J gene is TRBJ2-2, the V gene TRBV5-4; D ambiguous. The V gene lost 7 bases and the J gene lost 2 bases, with 12 bases spanning the gap. The CDR3 runs to 14 residues. The germline CDR1 and CDR2 sequences are SGHNT and YYREEE (reference sequence).

This sequence joins TRBV7-9 and TRBJ2-5; D is unresolved. Per the germline V gene, CDR1 is SEHNR and CDR2 is FQNEAQ (reference sequence). There are 14 residues in the CDR3. V was clipped by 0 bases and J by 3 bases, with 8 bases between them. In DNA, the CDR3 is TGTGCCAGCAGCTTAGCGGCAGGAAAAGAGACCCAGTACTTC. Residues: CASSLAAGKETQYF.

The rearrangement joins TRBV6-1 to TRBJ1-1; 7 bases match TRBD1. Trimming took 2 bases from V and 2 from J; bases not matched to a gene: 5. In germline, CDR1 is MNHNS, CDR2 SASEGT. The CDR3 covers 15 residues. The CDR3 loop reads CASSEPGQSNTEAFF. As DNA, the CDR3 is TGTGCCAGCAGTGAACCGGGACAGAGTAACACTGAAGCTTTCTTT.

The chain couples TRBV4-2 to TRBJ2-7, with D possibly being TRBD2 (6 bases). The ends were cut back, 0 bases at V and 6 bases at J, with 15 bases in the middle. The V gene's germline CDR1 is LGHNA and CDR2 YNFKEQ. The CDR3 has 15 residues. The CDR3 loop is CASSQDHEEGREQYF. The CDR3 DNA is TGTGCCAGCAGCCAAGATCACGAGGAGGGGCGCGAGCAGTACTTC.

The chain couples TRBV15 to TRBJ2-1; perhaps TRBD1 as D (6 bases). The CDR3 contains 15 residues. Germline-derived CDR1 and CDR2 are LNHNV and YYDKDF (reference sequence). The germline V and J ends were trimmed by 5 bases and 5 bases, with 16 bases remaining between them. CDR3 nucleotide sequence: TGTGCCACCAGCCCAAACAGGGTAAACAACAATGAGCAGTTCTTC. Its protein product is CATSPNRVNNNEQFF.

CDR3 in amino acids: CASSDEDRERPNTEAFF. The CDR3 nucleotides are TGTGCCAGCAGCGATGAGGACAGGGAGAGGCCGAACACTGAAGCTTTCTTT. The rearrangement uses TRBV21-1 and TRBJ1-1; the listed D gene, TRBD1, was not tested against the DNA. TRBV21-1 is a recognized pseudogene. This CDR3 is 17 amino acids long.

This chain uses TRBV6-5 with TRBJ2-7; a weak D match, TRBD1 (6 bases). Germline CDR1 MNHEY, CDR2 SVGAGI. The CDR3 sequence is 12 residues long. V lost 6 bases, J lost 8 bases, and 14 bases lay in between. The CDR3 is CASSPLQGQQYF. The CDR3 DNA follows: TGTGCCAGCAGCCCCCTACAGGGACAGCAGTACTTC.

With regard to this clone: The same CDR3 also results from other DNA sequences found in this sample. The chain couples TRBV2 to TRBJ1-6; 10 nucleotides agree with TRBD1. Trimming at V came to 4 bases and at J to 7 bases, leaving 1 base not matched to a gene. Germline-derived CDR1 and CDR2 are SNHLY and FYNNEI. This CDR3 comprises 14 residues. The CDR3 spells CASSGQGANSPLHF. CDR3 DNA: TGTGCCAGCAGTGGACAGGGGGCGAATTCACCCCTCCACTTT.

The V and J genes are TRBV15 and TRBJ2-1; possibly TRBD2 for D (6 bases). Per germline, CDR1 LNHNV and CDR2 YYDKDF (reference sequence). This CDR3 has 12 amino acids. The germline V and J ends were trimmed by 4 bases and 10 bases, with 11 bases remaining between them. In DNA, the CDR3 is TGTGCCACCAGCACGGGACTCCTAGAGCAGTTCTTC. Residues: CATSTGLLEQFF.

V usage is TRBV18 and J usage is TRBJ2-5, with D possibly TRBD1 on 5 matching bases. The length of the CDR3 is 14 residues. V was pared by 3 bases and J by 2 bases, with 10 bases between. From germline, CDR1 is KGHSH and CDR2 LQKENI. The CDR3 bases are TGTGCCAGCTCACCGGGGCACCTTCAAGAGACCCAGTACTTC. Its protein is CASSPGHLQETQYF.

Here the CDR3 reads CASSLIRGDTEAFF. CDR3 coding DNA: TGTGCCAGCAGCCTAATTCGGGGGGACACTGAAGCTTTCTTT. The genes are TRBV5-6 and TRBJ1-1, with D possibly TRBD1 on 5 matching bases. CDR3 size: 14 residues. V lost 4 bases and J lost 3, with 13 bases in between. Germline CDR1 reads SGHDT; CDR2 reads YYEEEE.

The chain joins TRBV13 to TRBJ2-7, with D unclear. The length of the CDR3 is 14 residues. Deletions cut 2 bases from V and 5 bases from J, with 13 bases between. CDR1 is PRHDT, CDR2 FYEKMQ, per germline (reference sequence). The CDR3 region has the DNA TGTGCCAGCAGCTTATTGCCCGAGCGCCACGAGCAGTACTTC. Translation: CASSLLPERHEQYF. The entire variable domain, with the rest obtained from reference TRBV13 and TRBJ2-7, is as follows: AAGVIQSPRHLIKEKRETATLKCYPIPRHDTVYWYQQGPGQDPQFLISFYEKMQSDKGSIPDRFSAQQFSDYHSELNMSSLELGDSALYFCASSLLPERHEQYFGPGTRLTVT.

The chain recombines TRBV18 with TRBJ2-1; D is perhaps TRBD1 (5 bases). Germline-derived CDR1 and CDR2 are KGHSH and LQKENI. V was cut by 3 bases and J by 1 base, with 7 bases left in between. The CDR3 is made up of 14 amino acids. CDR3 region: CASSPQGSYNEQFF. DNA of the CDR3: TGTGCCAGCTCACCTCAGGGTTCCTACAATGAGCAGTTCTTC.

V usage is TRBV9 and J usage is TRBJ2-1, with D maybe TRBD2 (7 bases). Deletions cut 0 bases from V and 2 bases from J, with 21 bases between. Germline CDR1 SGDLS, CDR2 YYNGEE. The CDR3 is 19 residues long. The CDR3: CASSVATGGGLGAYNEQFF. In nucleotides, the CDR3 is TGTGCCAGCAGCGTAGCTACGGGGGGCGGTCTCGGGGCCTACAATGAGCAGTTCTTC.

The chain combines TRBV5-1 with TRBJ2-7; 8 bases match TRBD1. V dropped 4 bases and J dropped 2; count of bases not matched to a gene: 11. The CDR3 has 16 amino acids. From germline, CDR1 is SGHRS and CDR2 YFSETQ. The CDR3 DNA sequence: TGCGCCAGCAGCCCCCCTCTGACAGGGGCCACCTACGAGCAGTACTTC. It encodes CASSPPLTGATYEQYF.

This chain connects TRBV15 to TRBJ1-6; 9 nucleotides agree with TRBD1. Germline loops: CDR1 LNHNV, CDR2 YYDKDF (reference sequence). This CDR3 has 14 amino acids. Trimming removed 2 bases from V and 14 bases from J; junction bases left unmatched: 7. The CDR3 DNA is TGTGCCACCAGCAGATCTGGACAGGGGAAGGCCCTCCACTTT. Its translation: CATSRSGQGKALHF.

This chain links TRBV6-5 with TRBJ2-3; 10 positions match TRBD1. The CDR3 totals 15 residues. CDR1 MNHEY and CDR2 SVGAGI come from the germline V gene. The ends lost 5 bases at V and 6 bases at J; junction bases unmatched: 8. The CDR3 region has the DNA TGTGCCAGCAGTACCCGGGACAGGGGAGGCGATACGCAGTATTTT. It specifies CASSTRDRGGDTQYF.

This chain connects TRBV5-1 to TRBJ1-5; D is undetermined. The CDR3 runs to 14 residues. V dropped 5 bases and J dropped 2 bases, with 11 bases sitting between them. The V gene's germline CDR1 is SGHRS and CDR2 YFSETQ. CDR3 in amino acids: CASSRGEGNQPQHF. The DNA for the CDR3 is TGCGCCAGCAGTCGGGGTGAAGGCAATCAGCCCCAGCATTTT.

The chain uses TRBV3-1 (or the pseudogene TRBV3-2) and TRBJ2-5, with 9 bases aligning to TRBD1. This CDR3 has 16 amino acids. V was pared by 4 bases and J by 6 bases, with 12 bases of the junction left unmatched. Germline CDR1 reads LGHDT; CDR2 reads YNNKEL (reference sequence). Here the CDR3 DNA reads TGTGCCAGCAGCCCCCTAGGGACAGGGATATTGAAGACCCAGTACTTC. This gives the protein CASSPLGTGILKTQYF.

The chain has TRBV27 and TRBJ1-5; D remains ambiguous. Germline CDR1 reads MNHEY; CDR2 reads SMNVEV (reference sequence). This CDR3 is 15 amino acids long. Deletions cut 5 bases from V and 6 bases from J, with 17 bases between. CDR3 region: CASSTRGRAAQPQHF. The DNA for the CDR3 is TGTGCCAGCAGTACCCGTGGGAGGGCGGCTCAGCCCCAGCATTTT.

The V gene is TRBV2, the J gene TRBJ2-7; 8 positions match TRBD1. CDR1 is SNHLY and CDR2 is FYNNEI in the germline V gene. The CDR3 has 16 amino acids. V shed 7 bases and J 1 base; nucleotides not matched to a gene: 12. The DNA for the CDR3 is TGTGCCAGCACAAGGTTAGCGAGACAGGGGTCCTACGAGCAGTACTTC. Translation gives CASTRLARQGSYEQYF.